This TCR beta chain was retrieved from a study of beta chain features in type 1 diabetes. This CDR3 has 14 residues. The germline gives CDR1 SGHRS, CDR2 YFSETQ. Trimming stripped 0 bases from V and 0 bases from J, with 6 bases between. The study reverse transcribed the entire isolated RNA, so it sequenced expressed TCRB transcripts. Sequencing of naive, central memory and regulatory T cell samples gave an average of roughly 3.6 million reads. Assay used: immunoSEQ multiplex PCR; TCRdb lists only in-frame clones, some missing. The data hold 640,000 or so clones, with more than 12% observed a single time. With regard to this clone: Its target is unknown.

CD4+ naive, central memory, regulatory and stem cell-like memory cells were sorted via CD45RO/CCR7/CD25/CD127/CD95/CD27. Notes on the study in general: An over-representation of cells with high TCR expression could result from cDNA sequencing. Shorter TCRB CDR3s, moderately but significantly so, were found in Type 1 diabetes patients in all four CD4+ subsets. Although PCR might favor shorter templates, it would do so equally in patients and controls.

The gene calls are TRBV5-1 and TRBJ2-5, with D unclear. The TCR was taken from a man between 18 and 29 years old with type 1 diabetes. The material sequenced was naive CD4+ T cells from blood. The CDR3 nucleotides are TGCGCCAGCAGCTTGGTAGGGTACCAAGAGACCCAGTACTTC. This translates into CASSLVGYQETQYF.